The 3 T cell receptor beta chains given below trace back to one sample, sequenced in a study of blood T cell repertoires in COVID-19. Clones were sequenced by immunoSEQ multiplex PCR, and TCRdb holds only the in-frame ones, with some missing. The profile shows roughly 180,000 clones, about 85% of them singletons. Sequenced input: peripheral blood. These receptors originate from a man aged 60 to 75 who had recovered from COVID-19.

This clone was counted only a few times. DNA for the CDR3: TGTGCCTGGAGTGCCTTCCAGGAATACAATGAGCAGTTCTTC. As protein: CAWSAFQEYNEQFF. V is TRBV30 and J is TRBJ2-1, with D uncertain. Trimming took 1 base from V and 4 from J, leaving 11 bases between them. The V gene's germline CDR1 is GTSNPN and CDR2 SVGIG (reference sequence). The CDR3 is 14 amino acids.

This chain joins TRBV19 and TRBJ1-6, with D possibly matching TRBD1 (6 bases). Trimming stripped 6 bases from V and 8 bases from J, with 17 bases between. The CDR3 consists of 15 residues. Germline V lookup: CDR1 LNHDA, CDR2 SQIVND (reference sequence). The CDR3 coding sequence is TGTGCCAGTAGGCGCACAGGGACCAGTGATTCACCCCTCCACTTT. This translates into CASRRTGTSDSPLHF.

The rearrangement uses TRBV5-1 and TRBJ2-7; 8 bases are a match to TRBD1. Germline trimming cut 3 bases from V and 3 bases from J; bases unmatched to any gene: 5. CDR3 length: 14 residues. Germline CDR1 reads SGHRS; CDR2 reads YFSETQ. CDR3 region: CASSSGGQDYEQYF. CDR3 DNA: TGCGCCAGCAGCTCCGGGGGACAGGACTACGAGCAGTACTTC.